The entry below describes one T cell receptor (beta chain). This entry comes from a study of blood T cell repertoires in COVID-19. The wider study: T cells, B-cell-depleted T cells, or PBMCs supplied cDNA or gDNA.

Per the original data handling: Reference gene primer amplification gave nucleated cell count estimates. Produced via immunoSEQ multiplex PCR; TCRdb's table is partial and in-frame only. From that table come the V and J calls and clone size; the DNA was used to work out D and trimming. The sample has about 350,000 clones, roughly 87% seen once. Germline CDR1 is MDHEN and CDR2 is SYDVKM. CDR3 size: 14 residues. Between the trimmed V and J ends, which lost 4 bases and 5 bases, there was a span of 14 bases. Study members were between about 18 and 100 years old and lived in some 22 US regions. Participant reports of clinical history set cohort assignment.

This sequence originates from a woman aged 25 to 39 who had recovered from COVID-19. Input material: PBMCs or T cells enriched from blood (not recorded which). This chain connects TRBV28 to TRBJ2-5; possible D gene TRBD2, 6 bases. CDR3 loop: CASSSFSGGETQYF. CDR3 sequence (DNA): TGTGCCAGCAGTTCCTTCAGCGGAGGGGAGACCCAGTACTTC.